This T cell receptor (beta chain) was captured in a study of CD8+ T cells in alopecia areata. About the research overall: Oral tofacitinib (5 to 10 mg twice daily) was administered to treated patients. Percentage of affected scalp area was the basis on which treated patients' severity was scored.

Treatment: oral pan-JAK inhibitor, 5-10 mg twice daily. Collection of lesional scalp punch biopsies and peripheral blood was performed in alopecia areata patients. RNA was isolated and reverse transcribed to cDNA, the sequencing template. Measured with immunoSEQ multiplex PCR; TCRdb has only the in-frame clones, and not every one. The data hold under 6,500 clones, with about two thirds observed a single time. In the case of this clone: Its antigen is currently unknown.

The study's findings and limits: With patients, TCR sharing proved less clear than in mice, a difference possibly related to HLA. The presence of one nonresponder keeps the tie between baseline CD8+ expansion and response uncertain.

CDR3 length: 12 amino acids. Trimming removed 4 bases from V and 7 bases from J; junction bases left unmatched: 4. The germline V gene encodes CDR1 GTSNPN and CDR2 SVGIG (reference sequence). The sample was skin, taken at week 24, from a patient treated with tofacitinib. This chain joins TRBV30 and TRBJ2-7; 10 nucleotides align to TRBD1. The source is a human donor with alopecia areata. CDR3 in amino acids: CAWTDRGGEQYF. The CDR3 nucleotides are TGTGCCTGGACGGACAGGGGGGGAGAGCAGTACTTC.